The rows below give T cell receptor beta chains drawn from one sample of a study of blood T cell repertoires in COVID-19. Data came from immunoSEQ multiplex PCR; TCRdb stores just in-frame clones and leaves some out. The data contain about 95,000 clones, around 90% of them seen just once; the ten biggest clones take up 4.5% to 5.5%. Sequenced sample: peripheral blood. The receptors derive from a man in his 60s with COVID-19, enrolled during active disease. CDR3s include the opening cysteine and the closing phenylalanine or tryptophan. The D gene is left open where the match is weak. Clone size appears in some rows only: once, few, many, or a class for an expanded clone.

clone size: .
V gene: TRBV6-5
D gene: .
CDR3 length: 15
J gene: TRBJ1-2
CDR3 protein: CASTRLAAGENGYTF
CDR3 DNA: TGTGCCAGTACAAGATTGGCTGCAGGGGAAAATGGCTACACCTTC

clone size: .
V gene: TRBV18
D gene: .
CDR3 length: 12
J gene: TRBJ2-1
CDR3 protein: CASSPTGNEQFF
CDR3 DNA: TGTGCCAGCTCCCCTACCGGCAATGAGCAGTTCTTC

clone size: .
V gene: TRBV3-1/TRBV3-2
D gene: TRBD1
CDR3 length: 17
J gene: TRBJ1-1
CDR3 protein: CASSLGQGPELLTEAFF
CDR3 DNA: TGTGCCAGCAGCCTCGGACAGGGGCCAGAACTGCTCACTGAAGCTTTCTTT

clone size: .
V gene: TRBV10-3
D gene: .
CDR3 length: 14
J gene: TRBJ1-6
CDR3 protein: CAISQGLFNSPLHF
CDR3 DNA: TGTGCCATCAGTCAGGGATTGTTTAATTCACCCCTCCACTTT

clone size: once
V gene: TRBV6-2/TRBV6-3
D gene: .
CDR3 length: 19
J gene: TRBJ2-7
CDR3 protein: CASSYSYDLRAQATYEQYF
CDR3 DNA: TGTGCCAGCAGTTACTCGTACGACCTACGGGCACAGGCAACCTACGAGCAGTACTTC

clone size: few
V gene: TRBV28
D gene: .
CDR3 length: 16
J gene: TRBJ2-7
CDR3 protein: CASSLIGGLQDYEQYF
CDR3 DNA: TGTGCCAGCAGTTTAATCGGGGGGCTACAAGACTACGAGCAGTACTTC

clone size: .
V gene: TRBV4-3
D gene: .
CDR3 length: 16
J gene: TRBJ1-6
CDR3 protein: CASSRDLPNGNSPLHF
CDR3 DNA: TGCGCCAGCAGCCGGGACTTACCCAATGGGAATTCACCCCTCCACTTT

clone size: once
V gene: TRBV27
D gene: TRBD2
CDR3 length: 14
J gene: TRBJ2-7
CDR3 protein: CASAVAGGFREQYF
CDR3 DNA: TGTGCCAGCGCTGTAGCGGGAGGTTTTCGGGAGCAGTACTTC

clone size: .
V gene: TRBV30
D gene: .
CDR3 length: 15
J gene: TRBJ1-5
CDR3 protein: CAWSIGGFSNQPQHF
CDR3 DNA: TGTGCCTGGAGTATCGGAGGTTTCAGCAATCAGCCCCAGCATTTT

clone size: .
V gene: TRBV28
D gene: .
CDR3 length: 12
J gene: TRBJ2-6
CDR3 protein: CASLSGANVLTF
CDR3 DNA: TGTGCCAGCCTTTCTGGGGCCAACGTCCTGACTTTC

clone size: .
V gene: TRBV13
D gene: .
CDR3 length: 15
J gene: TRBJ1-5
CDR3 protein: CASSARGYSNQPQHF
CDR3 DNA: TGTGCCAGCAGCGCGAGGGGGTATAGCAATCAGCCCCAGCATTTT

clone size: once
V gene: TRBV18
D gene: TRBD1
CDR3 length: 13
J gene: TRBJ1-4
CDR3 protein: CASSPDRGEKLFF
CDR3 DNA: TGTGCCAGCTCACCTGACAGGGGCGAAAAACTGTTTTTT

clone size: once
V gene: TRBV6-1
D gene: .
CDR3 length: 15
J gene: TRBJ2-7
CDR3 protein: CASSEEDQRWYEQYF
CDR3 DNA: TGTGCCAGCAGTGAAGAGGACCAGCGGTGGTACGAGCAGTACTTC

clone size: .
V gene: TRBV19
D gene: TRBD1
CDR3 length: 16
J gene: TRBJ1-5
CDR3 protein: CASNRGPRLVNQPQHF
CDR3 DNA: TGTGCCTCTAATAGGGGGCCAAGGCTTGTTAATCAGCCCCAGCATTTT

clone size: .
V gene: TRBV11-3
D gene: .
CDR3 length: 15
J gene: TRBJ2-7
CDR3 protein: CASSDRRRDSYEQYF
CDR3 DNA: TGTGCCAGCAGCGACCGACGGAGGGACTCCTACGAGCAGTACTTC

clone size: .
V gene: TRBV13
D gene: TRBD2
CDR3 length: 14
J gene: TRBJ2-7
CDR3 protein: CASSMRTSPYEQYF
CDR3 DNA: TGTGCCAGCAGCATGCGGACTAGCCCCTACGAGCAGTACTTC

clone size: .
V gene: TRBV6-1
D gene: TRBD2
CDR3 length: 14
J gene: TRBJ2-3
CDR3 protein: CASSEGAGGGTQYF
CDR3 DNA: TGTGCCAGCAGTGAGGGGGCGGGAGGAGGAACGCAGTATTTT

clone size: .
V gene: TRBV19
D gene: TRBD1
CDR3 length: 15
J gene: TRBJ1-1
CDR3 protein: CASSFWTGGGTEAFF
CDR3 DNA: TGTGCCAGTAGTTTCTGGACAGGGGGAGGCACTGAAGCTTTCTTT

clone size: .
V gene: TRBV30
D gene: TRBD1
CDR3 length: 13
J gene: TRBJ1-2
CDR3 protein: CAWRQGARLGYTF
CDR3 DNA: TGTGCCTGGAGACAGGGGGCAAGGTTGGGCTACACCTTC

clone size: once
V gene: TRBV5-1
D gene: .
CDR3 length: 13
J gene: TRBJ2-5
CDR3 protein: CASSQGRSETQYF
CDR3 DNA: TGCGCCAGCAGTCAGGGAAGATCAGAGACCCAGTACTTC

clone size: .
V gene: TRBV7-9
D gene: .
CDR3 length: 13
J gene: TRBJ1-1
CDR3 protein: CASSLVGDTEAFF
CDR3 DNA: TGTGCCAGCAGCTTAGTAGGGGACACTGAAGCTTTCTTT

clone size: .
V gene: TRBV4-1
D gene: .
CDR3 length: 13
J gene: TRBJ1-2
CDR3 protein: CASSQGTVYGYTF
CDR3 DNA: TGCGCCAGCAGCCAAGGGACTGTCTATGGCTACACCTTC

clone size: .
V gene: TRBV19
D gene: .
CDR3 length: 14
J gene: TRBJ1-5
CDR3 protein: CASSIDTDNQPQHF
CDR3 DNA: TGTGCCAGTAGTATAGATACAGATAATCAGCCCCAGCATTTT

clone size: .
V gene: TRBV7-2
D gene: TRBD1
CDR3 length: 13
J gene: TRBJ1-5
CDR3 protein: CASSPGGRQPQHF
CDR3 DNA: TGTGCCAGCAGCCCAGGGGGCCGTCAGCCCCAGCATTTT

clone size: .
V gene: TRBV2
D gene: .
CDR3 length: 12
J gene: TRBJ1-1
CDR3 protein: CASSGENWEAFF
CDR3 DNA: TGTGCCAGCAGTGGGGAGAATTGGGAAGCTTTCTTT

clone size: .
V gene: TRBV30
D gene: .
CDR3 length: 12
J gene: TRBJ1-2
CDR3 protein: CAWSERWYGYTF
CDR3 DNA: TGTGCCTGGAGTGAGCGGTGGTATGGCTACACCTTC

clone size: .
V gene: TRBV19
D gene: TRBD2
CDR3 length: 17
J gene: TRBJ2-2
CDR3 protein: CASGTGLAGVGGGELFF
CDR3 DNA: TGTGCCAGTGGTACTGGACTAGCGGGAGTGGGTGGCGGGGAGCTGTTTTTT

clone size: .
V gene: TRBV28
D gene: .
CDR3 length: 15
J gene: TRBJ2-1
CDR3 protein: CASTSLYYSYNEQFF
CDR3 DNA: TGTGCCAGCACTTCCCTATATTACTCCTACAATGAGCAGTTCTTC

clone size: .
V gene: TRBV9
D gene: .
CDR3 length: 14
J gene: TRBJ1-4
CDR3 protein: CASSVAGTNEKLFF
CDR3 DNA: TGTGCCAGCAGCGTAGCAGGGACTAATGAAAAACTGTTTTTT

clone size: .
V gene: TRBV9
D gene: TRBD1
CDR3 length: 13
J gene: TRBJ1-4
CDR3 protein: CASSVGQGGKLFF
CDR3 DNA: TGTGCCAGCAGCGTCGGACAGGGCGGAAAACTGTTTTTT

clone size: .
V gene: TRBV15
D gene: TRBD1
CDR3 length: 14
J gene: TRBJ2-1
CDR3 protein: CATSRTRQGRRQFF
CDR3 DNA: TGTGCCACCAGCAGAACCAGACAGGGCAGACGGCAGTTCTTC

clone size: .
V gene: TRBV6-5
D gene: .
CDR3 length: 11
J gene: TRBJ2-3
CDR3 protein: CASTRLDTQYF
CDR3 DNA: TGTGCCAGCACCCGTCTAGATACGCAGTATTTT

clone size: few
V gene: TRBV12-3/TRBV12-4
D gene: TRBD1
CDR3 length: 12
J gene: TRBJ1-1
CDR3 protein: CASSPQGAKAFF
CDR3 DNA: TGTGCCAGCAGTCCGCAGGGGGCGAAAGCTTTCTTT

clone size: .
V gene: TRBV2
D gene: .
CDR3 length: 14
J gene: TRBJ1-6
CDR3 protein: CATSEEGSGSPLHF
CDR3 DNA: TGTGCCACGTCAGAGGAGGGGAGCGGGTCACCCCTCCACTTT

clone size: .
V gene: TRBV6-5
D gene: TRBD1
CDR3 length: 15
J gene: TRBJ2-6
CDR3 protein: CASSRTGSGANVLTF
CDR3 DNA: TGTGCCAGCAGCCGGACAGGGTCTGGGGCCAACGTCCTGACTTTC

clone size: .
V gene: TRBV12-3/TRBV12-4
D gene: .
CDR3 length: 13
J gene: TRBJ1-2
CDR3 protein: CASSTHRRDGYTF
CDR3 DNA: TGTGCCAGCAGTACCCATCGCAGGGATGGCTACACCTTC

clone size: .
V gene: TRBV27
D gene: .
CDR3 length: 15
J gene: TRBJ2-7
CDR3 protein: CASSLFFPGSYEQYF
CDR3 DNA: TGTGCCAGCAGTTTATTTTTTCCGGGCTCCTACGAGCAGTACTTC

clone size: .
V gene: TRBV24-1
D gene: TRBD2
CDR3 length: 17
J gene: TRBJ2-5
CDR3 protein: CATSTGTSGRMAETQYF
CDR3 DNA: TGTGCCACCAGTACCGGGACTAGCGGGAGAATGGCGGAGACCCAGTACTTC

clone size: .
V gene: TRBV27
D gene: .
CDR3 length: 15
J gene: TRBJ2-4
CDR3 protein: CASSPFRTETNIQYF
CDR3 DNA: TGTGCCAGCAGTCCTTTTCGGACAGAAACAAACATTCAGTACTTC

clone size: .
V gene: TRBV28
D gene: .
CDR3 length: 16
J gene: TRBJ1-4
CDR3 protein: CASSFDRNATNEKLFF
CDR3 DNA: TGTGCCAGCAGTTTTGACAGAAATGCAACTAATGAAAAACTGTTTTTT

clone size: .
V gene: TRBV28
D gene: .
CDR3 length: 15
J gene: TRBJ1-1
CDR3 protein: CASSSHGQQNTEAFF
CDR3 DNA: TGTGCCAGCAGTTCCCATGGACAGCAGAACACTGAAGCTTTCTTT

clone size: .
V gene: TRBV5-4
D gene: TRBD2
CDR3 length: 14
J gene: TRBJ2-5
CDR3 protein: CASSLVAGEETQYF
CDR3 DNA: TGTGCCAGCAGCTTGGTCGCGGGGGAAGAGACCCAGTACTTC

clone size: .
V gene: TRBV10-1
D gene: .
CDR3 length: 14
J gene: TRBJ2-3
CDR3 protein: CASSDLQGLDTQYF
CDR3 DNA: TGCGCCAGCAGTGATCTCCAGGGGTTGGATACGCAGTATTTT

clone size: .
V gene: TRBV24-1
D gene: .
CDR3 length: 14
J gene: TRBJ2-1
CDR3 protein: CATSDWGQYNEQFF
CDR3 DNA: TGTGCCACCAGTGACTGGGGCCAATACAATGAGCAGTTCTTC